Listed here are 11 T cell receptor beta chains from one sample, sequenced in a study of blood T cells in healthy people across ages. A second PCR of roughly 7 to 11 cycles used a sample-barcoded 5' primer and a J-beta primer mix. TCRdb re-derived calls from the 5' RACE reads in MiXCR, one entry per CDR3 protein. Seen here are about 800,000 distinct CDR3 sequences, about 62% observed once, and the top ten hold roughly 22%. Sample: blood. The receptors originated from a man under 40 in good health.

V gene TRBV7-2 combines with J gene TRBJ2-5, with D possibly TRBD2 on 6 matching bases. Germline V lookup: CDR1 SGHTA, CDR2 FQGNSA. Trimming shortened V by 4 bases and J by 1 base, and 16 bases separated the two germline ends. The CDR3 runs to 16 residues. CDR3 sequence reads: CASSSGLALLQETQYF. The CDR3 bases are TGTGCCAGCAGCTCCGGCCTAGCGCTCCTCCAAGAGACCCAGTACTTC. The whole variable domain, remainder taken from reference TRBV7-2 and TRBJ2-5, is GAGVSQSPSNKVTEKGKDVELRCDPISGHTALYWYRQSLGQGLEFLIYFQGNSAPDKSGLPSDRFSAERTGGSVSTLTIQRTQQEDSAVYLCASSSGLALLQETQYFGPGTRLLVL.

The chain couples TRBV10-3 to TRBJ2-3; D unclear. The V end was cut by 4 bases, the J end by 0 bases, with 8 bases between. Per the germline V gene, CDR1 is ENHRY and CDR2 is SYGVKD. The CDR3 length is 14 residues. Written as DNA, the CDR3 is TGTGCCATCAGTGTAGGCCCTAGCACAGATACGCAGTATTTT. Protein sequence: CAISVGPSTDTQYF.

V is TRBV19 and J is TRBJ1-2, with D perhaps matching TRBD1 (5 bases). The CDR3 length is 15 residues. V was pared by 7 bases and J by 3 bases, with 18 bases between. Germline-derived CDR1 and CDR2 are LNHDA and SQIVND (reference sequence). Here the CDR3 reads CASTPDRRGDYGYTF. As DNA, the CDR3 is TGTGCCAGTACCCCAGACAGAAGGGGAGACTATGGCTACACCTTC.

The genes are TRBV7-2 and TRBJ1-2, with D possibly being TRBD1 (5 bases). The CDR3 totals 11 residues. Germline lookup yields CDR1 SGHTA and CDR2 FQGNSA. V lost 8 bases and J lost 12, with 16 bases in between. CDR3 in DNA: TGTGCCAGCGGGGGGAGGCAGGTCCACACCTTC. This sequence encodes CASGGRQVHTF.

The rearrangement links TRBV29-1 to TRBJ1-2; a weak D match, TRBD1 (6 bases). V lost 5 bases and J lost 4, with 8 bases in between. This CDR3 has 11 amino acids. The germline V gene has CDR1 SQVTM and CDR2 ANQGSEA. The CDR3 is CSVNRAYGYTF. The CDR3 coding sequence is TGCAGCGTTAACAGGGCCTATGGCTACACCTTC.

V gene TRBV7-2 combines with J gene TRBJ2-7; tentatively, D is TRBD1 or TRBD2 (5 bases each). The germline V and J ends were trimmed by 5 bases and 3 bases, with 17 bases remaining between them. The germline gives CDR1 SGHTA, CDR2 FQGNSA. The CDR3 sequence is 15 residues long. CDR3 bases: TGTGCCAGCAGCCCCTTGCCTGGGGGAAACTACGAGCAGTACTTC. This encodes CASSPLPGGNYEQYF.

The rearrangement joins TRBV20-1 to TRBJ1-1; 8 positions agree with TRBD1. This CDR3 is 12 amino acids long. The V gene's germline CDR1 is DFQATT and CDR2 SNEGSKA (reference sequence). The trim removed 5 bases at V and 7 bases at J, leaving 6 bases unmatched. The CDR3 sequence: CSAPGQGGEAFF. The CDR3 DNA sequence: TGCAGTGCTCCCGGACAGGGAGGTGAAGCTTTCTTT.

The chain is built from TRBV20-1 and TRBJ1-2, with D perhaps matching TRBD1 (6 bases). Germline CDR1 DFQATT, CDR2 SNEGSKA (reference sequence). Trimming removed 7 bases at V and 1 base at J, with 19 bases between. This CDR3 region has 15 residues. The CDR3 sequence is CSVTMGASVNYGYTF. Here the CDR3 DNA reads TGCAGTGTTACCATGGGGGCTTCAGTTAACTATGGCTACACCTTC.

This chain connects TRBV15 to TRBJ2-3; 10 bases are shared with TRBD2. After removal of 6 bases from V and 6 bases from J, the junction contained 6 bases not matched to a gene. The CDR3 loop spans 14 amino acids. The germline V gene has CDR1 LNHNV and CDR2 YYDKDF (reference sequence). The CDR3 is CATRERGGLDTQYF. CDR3 sequence (DNA): TGTGCCACCAGGGAGCGGGGGGGCTTGGATACGCAGTATTTT.

The V and J genes are TRBV20-1 and TRBJ2-1; a weak D match, TRBD2 (6 bases). Germline loops: CDR1 DFQATT, CDR2 SNEGSKA (reference sequence). V was clipped by 4 bases and J by 0 bases, with 10 bases between them. This CDR3 is 14 amino acids long. DNA for the CDR3: TGCAGTGCTAACAGCGGGTTCTCCTACAATGAGCAGTTCTTC. This codes for CSANSGFSYNEQFF.

The chain has TRBV7-2 and TRBJ2-6; D might be TRBD1 (6 bases). The CDR3 covers 18 residues. Germline V CDR1 and CDR2: SGHTA, FQGNSA. V was clipped by 1 base and J by 1 base, with 14 bases between them. The CDR3 nucleotides read TGTGCCAGCAGCTTAGGGGGGCTGGTTGGTTCTGGGGCCAACGTCCTGACTTTC. As protein: CASSLGGLVGSGANVLTF.